This T cell receptor beta chain was retrieved from a study of blood T cell repertoires in COVID-19. Across the whole study: The United States, Italy and Spain provided the acute and convalescent COVID-19 samples. From T cells, B-cell-depleted T cells, or PBMCs came the material, which was cDNA or gDNA.

In the original workflow: Amplification of reference gene primers provided the estimated nucleated cell counts. Sequencing was performed with immunoSEQ multiplex PCR; in TCRdb, only in-frame clones are kept and a portion is missing. That table furnishes V, J and clone size, whereas the DNA furnished D and trimming. The data contain more than 200,000 clones, around 82% of them singletons. This CDR3 region has 16 residues. V was clipped by 4 bases and J by 5 bases; unmatched bases: 12. Germline lookup yields CDR1 SGHDN and CDR2 FVKESK. This receptor was identified in a man aged 35-49 years with active or convalescent COVID-19. The chain recombines TRBV14 with TRBJ2-3; TRBD2 matches 7 bases. Sequenced sample: peripheral blood. In DNA, the CDR3 is TGTGCCAGCAGCCCCCTAGCAGGGAGGGAGAGAGATACGCAGTATTTT. Its protein product is CASSPLAGRERDTQYF.